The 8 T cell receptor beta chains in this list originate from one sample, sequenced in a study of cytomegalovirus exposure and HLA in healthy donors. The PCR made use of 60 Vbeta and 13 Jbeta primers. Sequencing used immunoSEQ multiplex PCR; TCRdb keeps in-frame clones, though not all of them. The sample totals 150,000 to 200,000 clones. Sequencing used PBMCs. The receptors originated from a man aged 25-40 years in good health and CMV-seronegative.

CDR3 amino acids: CASSSSSGVGEKLFF. The CDR3 DNA is TGTGCCAGCAGCTCGTCCTCCGGGGTGGGTGAAAAACTGTTTTTT. V usage is TRBV7-2 and J usage is TRBJ1-4; D gene uncertain. Germline CDR1 and CDR2: SGHTA and FQGNSA. Deletions cut 4 bases from V and 7 bases from J, with 16 bases between. The CDR3 totals 15 residues.

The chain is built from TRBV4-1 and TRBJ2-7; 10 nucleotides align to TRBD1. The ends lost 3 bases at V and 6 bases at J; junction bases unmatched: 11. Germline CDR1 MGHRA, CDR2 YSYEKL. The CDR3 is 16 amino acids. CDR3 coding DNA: TGCGCCAGCAGCCATGAACCGGGACAGGGGATAAGCGAGCAGTACTTC. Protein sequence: CASSHEPGQGISEQYF.

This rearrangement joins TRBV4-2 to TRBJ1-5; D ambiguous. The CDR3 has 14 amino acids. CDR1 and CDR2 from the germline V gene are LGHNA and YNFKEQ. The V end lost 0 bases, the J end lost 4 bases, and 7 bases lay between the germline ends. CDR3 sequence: CASSQDPGNQPQHF. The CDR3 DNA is TGTGCCAGCAGCCAAGATCCGGGGAATCAGCCCCAGCATTTT.

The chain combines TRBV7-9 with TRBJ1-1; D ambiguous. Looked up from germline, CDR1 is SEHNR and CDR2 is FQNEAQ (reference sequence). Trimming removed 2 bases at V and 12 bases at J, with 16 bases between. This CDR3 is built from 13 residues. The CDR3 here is CASSLNGEGGPFF. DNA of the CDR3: TGTGCCAGCAGCTTAAACGGGGAGGGAGGACCTTTCTTT. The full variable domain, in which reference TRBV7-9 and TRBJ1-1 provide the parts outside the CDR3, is DTGVSQNPRHKITKRGQNVTFRCDPISEHNRLYWYRQTLGQGPEFLTYFQNEAQLEKSRLLSDRFSAERPKGSFSTLEIQRTEQGDSAMYLCASSLNGEGGPFFGQGTRLTVV.

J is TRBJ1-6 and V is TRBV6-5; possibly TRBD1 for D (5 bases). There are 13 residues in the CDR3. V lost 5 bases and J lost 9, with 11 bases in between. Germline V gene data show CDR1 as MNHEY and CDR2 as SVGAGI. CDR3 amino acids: CASSLQEISPLHF. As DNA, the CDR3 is TGTGCCAGCAGTCTACAGGAGATTTCACCCCTCCACTTT.

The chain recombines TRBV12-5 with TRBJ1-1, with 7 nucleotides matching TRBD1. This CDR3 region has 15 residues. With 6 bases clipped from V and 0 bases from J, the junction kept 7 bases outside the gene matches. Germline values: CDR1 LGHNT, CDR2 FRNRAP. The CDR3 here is CASGPGQLMNTEAFF. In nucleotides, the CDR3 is TGTGCTAGTGGACCGGGACAGCTAATGAACACTGAAGCTTTCTTT.

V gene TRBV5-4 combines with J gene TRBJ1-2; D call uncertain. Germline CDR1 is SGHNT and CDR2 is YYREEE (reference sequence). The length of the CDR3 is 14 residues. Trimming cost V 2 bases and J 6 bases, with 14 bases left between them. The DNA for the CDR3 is TGTGCCAGCAGCTTAATAGAAGGGAGCGATGGCTACACCTTC. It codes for CASSLIEGSDGYTF.

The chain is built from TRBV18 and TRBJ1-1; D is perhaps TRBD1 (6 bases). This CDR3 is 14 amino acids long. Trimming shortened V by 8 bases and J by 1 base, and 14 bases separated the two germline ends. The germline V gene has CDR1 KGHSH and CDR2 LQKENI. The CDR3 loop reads CASAEQGQNTEAFF. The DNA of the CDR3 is TGTGCCAGCGCCGAACAGGGTCAGAACACTGAAGCTTTCTTT.